The 25 T cell receptor beta chains presented below share a single source sample, sequenced in a study of preoperative IRX-2 immunotherapy in early breast cancer. Assay used: immunoSEQ multiplex PCR; TCRdb lists only in-frame clones, some missing. The data contain about 32,000 clones, roughly four fifths of them singletons. Treatment: preoperative locoregional IRX-2 cytokine immunotherapy. Sequenced material: lymph node tissue, taken from a patient treated with IRX-2 immunotherapy. The receptors derive from a human donor with breast cancer.

This chain joins TRBV6-7 and TRBJ2-5; a weak D match, TRBD2 (5 bases). TRBV6-7 is filed as an ORF, its function uncertain. V gave up 6 bases and J gave up 5 bases, with 13 bases separating them. This CDR3 is built from 13 residues. CDR3 residues: CASSLVREETQYF. CDR3 bases: TGTGCCAGCAGCCTCGTGAGGGAGGAGACCCAGTACTTC.

The chain combines TRBV30 with TRBJ2-6; D remains unclear. Germline CDR1 and CDR2: GTSNPN and SVGIG (reference sequence). This CDR3 is 14 amino acids long. V was pared by 4 bases and J by 0 bases, with 7 bases between. The CDR3 region has the DNA TGTGCCTGGATTTCTTACTCTGGGGCCAACGTCCTGACTTTC. Translated: CAWISYSGANVLTF.

V and J are TRBV18 and TRBJ1-1, with 7 bases lining up with TRBD1. CDR1 and CDR2 from the germline V gene are KGHSH and LQKENI. This CDR3 is built from 15 residues. Trimming removed 2 bases from V and 7 bases from J; junction bases left unmatched: 10. DNA for the CDR3: TGTGCCAGCTCACCATCTCAGACAGGGAGGATTGAAGCTTTCTTT. Residues: CASSPSQTGRIEAFF.

The V gene is TRBV28, the J gene TRBJ1-5, with TRBD1 as a possible D gene (5 bases). Germline CDR1 is MDHEN and CDR2 is SYDVKM. This CDR3 region has 14 residues. V was pared by 6 bases and J by 6 bases, with 15 bases between. The CDR3 loop reads CASSPPGFSQPQHF. In nucleotides, the CDR3 is TGTGCCAGCAGCCCTCCAGGGTTTTCTCAGCCCCAGCATTTT.

The sample holds one count of this clone. V is TRBV6-8 and J is TRBJ1-5, with 10 bases identical to TRBD1. This CDR3 spans 14 amino acids. The J segment lost 6 bases and the V segment lost 10 bases, leaving 9 bases of the junction unmatched. Germline V lookup: CDR1 MNHGY, CDR2 SAAAGT. The CDR3 region has the DNA TGTGCCATCACCCAGACAGGGGGCAGTCAGCCCCAGCATTTT. It codes for CAITQTGGSQPQHF.

The rearrangement joins TRBV5-1 to TRBJ2-7; 9 nucleotides agree with TRBD1. The trim removed 0 bases at V and 6 bases at J, leaving 7 bases unmatched. CDR3 length: 15 amino acids. Germline V gene sequence: CDR1 SGHRS, CDR2 YFSETQ. The CDR3 here is CASSLGGTGLGEQYF. CDR3 coding DNA: TGCGCCAGCAGCTTGGGCGGGACAGGGCTGGGCGAGCAGTACTTC.

The chain couples TRBV28 to TRBJ1-2; 8 bases line up with TRBD1. The CDR3 is made up of 14 amino acids. V trimming: 4 bases; J trimming: 7 bases; junction bases outside the gene matches: 8. CDR1 MDHEN and CDR2 SYDVKM come from the germline V gene. The CDR3 loop reads CASSSTGDARGYTF. The DNA of the CDR3 is TGTGCCAGCAGTTCGACAGGGGATGCTCGTGGCTACACCTTC.

The chain uses TRBV1 and TRBJ2-7; no DNA check was done on the table's D call, TRBD2. TRBV1 represents a pseudogene. The CDR3 sequence is 15 residues long. The DNA for the CDR3 is TGCGCCAGCAGCCAAGATGAACTAGCTATCTACGAGCAGTACTTC. Amino acids: CASSQDELAIYEQYF.

V is TRBV6-8 and J is TRBJ2-7, with D perhaps given as TRBD1 or TRBD2 (6 bases each). The CDR3 totals 15 residues. V was shortened by 2 bases and J by 5 bases, with 16 bases between the two germline ends. In germline, CDR1 is MNHGY, CDR2 SAAAGT. DNA for the CDR3: TGTGCCAGCAGTTACCGGGGCAGGGGAGGCAACGAGCAGTACTTC. Translating it yields CASSYRGRGGNEQYF.

The genes are TRBV5-1 and TRBJ1-4, with 9 bases fitting TRBD1. The germline gives CDR1 SGHRS, CDR2 YFSETQ. V lost 3 bases, J lost 7 bases, and 7 bases stayed unmatched. CDR3 size: 15 residues. The CDR3 nucleotides are TGCGCCAGCAGCTACAGGGGGCTGATAGGTGAAAAACTGTTTTTT. Protein product: CASSYRGLIGEKLFF.

The chain is built from TRBV19 and TRBJ2-1; no firm D call. Germline CDR1 is LNHDA and CDR2 is SQIVND (reference sequence). V shed 5 bases and J shed 10 bases, with 12 bases lying between them. This CDR3 region has 12 residues. CDR3 DNA: TGTGCCAGTAGTCCCTCTGATTCCGAGCAGTTCTTC. This translates into CASSPSDSEQFF.

This clone was found once. The chain employs TRBV11-3 and TRBJ1-5, with D tentatively TRBD1 (5 bases). CDR1 is SGHNT and CDR2 is YENEEA in the germline V gene. The CDR3 contains 15 residues. Trimming took off 3 bases at V and 3 bases at J, with 12 bases between the two ends. CDR3 nucleotide sequence: TGTGCCAGCAGCTTTCGGTACGGACACAATCAGCCCCAGCATTTT. Translation gives CASSFRYGHNQPQHF.

This CDR3 is CAISESATSGTYEQYF. Here the CDR3 DNA reads TGTGCCATCAGTGAGTCTGCGACTAGCGGAACCTACGAGCAGTACTTC. The J gene is TRBJ2-7, the V gene TRBV10-3; the match to TRBD2 covers 9 bases. Trimming removed 0 bases from V and 2 bases from J; junction bases left unmatched: 5. CDR3 size: 16 residues. Germline-derived CDR1 and CDR2 are ENHRY and SYGVKD.

The chain carries TRBV6-8 and TRBJ1-4, with a tentative D call TRBD1 (6 bases). V lost 5 bases and J lost 0, with 16 bases in between. The CDR3 contains 17 residues. The germline gives CDR1 MNHGY, CDR2 SAAAGT. The CDR3 region has the DNA TGTGCCAGCAGTACCCCGAGTGGGGGCGCAACTAATGAAAAACTGTTTTTT. As protein: CASSTPSGGATNEKLFF.

V and J are TRBV29-1 and TRBJ1-5; D is unclear. V was pared by 1 base and J by 0 bases, with 10 bases between. Germline V gene sequence: CDR1 SQVTM, CDR2 ANQGSEA. The CDR3 spans 15 residues. CDR3 sequence reads: CSVEGTQNSNQPQHF. The CDR3 region has the DNA TGCAGCGTTGAAGGGACGCAAAATAGCAATCAGCCCCAGCATTTT.

The V call is TRBV1, the J call TRBJ2-7. TRBV1 is designated a pseudogene. The CDR3 consists of 13 residues. CDR3 bases: TGCGCCAGCAGCCAAGATTCCGGATACGAGCAGTACTTC. It translates to CASSQDSGYEQYF.

The chain carries TRBV18 and TRBJ2-7; 7 bases are a match to TRBD1. The CDR3 sequence is 15 residues long. Germline assignment: CDR1 KGHSH and CDR2 LQKENI. J lost 3 bases, V lost 5 bases, and 10 bases had no gene match. CDR3 nucleotides: TGTGCCAGCTCAGCTTACAGGGGTTCTAACTACGAGCAGTACTTC. Protein sequence: CASSAYRGSNYEQYF.

J is TRBJ1-1 and V is TRBV18; D ambiguous. The germline CDR1 and CDR2 sequences are KGHSH and LQKENI. CDR3 size: 18 residues. V was shortened by 3 bases and J by 0 bases, with 20 bases between the two germline ends. CDR3 in amino acids: CASSPTTGAPIVNTEAFF. The CDR3 DNA reads as TGTGCCAGCTCACCGACGACGGGCGCACCCATCGTGAACACTGAAGCTTTCTTT.

The chain is built from TRBV30 and TRBJ2-1; 7 bases align to TRBD2. Trimming took 6 bases from V and 8 from J; bases not matched to a gene: 13. Looked up from germline, CDR1 is GTSNPN and CDR2 is SVGIG (reference sequence). The CDR3 is 14 residues long. The CDR3 loop is CACEAGRMRDEQFF. CDR3 nucleotide sequence: TGTGCCTGTGAAGCGGGGCGGATGCGGGATGAGCAGTTCTTC.

The chain links TRBV30 to TRBJ2-3; 8 bases align to TRBD1. The germline CDR1 and CDR2 sequences are GTSNPN and SVGIG (reference sequence). The V and J ends lost 7 bases and 4 bases, in that order; junction bases with no gene match: 7. The CDR3 covers 13 residues. Here the CDR3 DNA reads TGTGCCTCTTCTTCGGGACAGGCAGATACGCAGTATTTT. Its translation is CASSSGQADTQYF.

This rearrangement joins TRBV6-8 to TRBJ2-2; no firm D call. V lost 1 base and J 1 base, leaving 1 base between the germline ends. CDR3 length: 13 amino acids. In germline, CDR1 is MNHGY, CDR2 SAAAGT. The CDR3 here is CASSYLNTGELFF. For the CDR3, the DNA is TGTGCCAGCAGTTACTTGAACACCGGGGAGCTGTTTTTT.

The CDR3 loop is CASSPGQGADIQYF. Here the CDR3 DNA reads TGTGCCAGCTCACCCGGACAGGGGGCGGACATTCAGTACTTC. This chain joins TRBV18 and TRBJ2-4; TRBD1 matches at 11 bases. The CDR3 length is 14 residues. J was trimmed by 8 bases and V by 3 bases; bases with no gene match: 3. Germline V gene lookup returns CDR1 KGHSH and CDR2 LQKENI.

The chain is built from TRBV6-8 and TRBJ2-2; tentative D call: TRBD2 (6 bases). CDR1 is MNHGY and CDR2 is SAAAGT in the germline V gene. This CDR3 is 14 amino acids long. The V gene lost 5 bases and the J gene lost 1 base, with 8 bases spanning the gap. CDR3: CASSVGRNTGELFF. In DNA, the CDR3 is TGTGCCAGCAGTGTCGGGAGGAACACCGGGGAGCTGTTTTTT.

V gene TRBV6-8 combines with J gene TRBJ1-3; no firm D call. Germline CDR1 MNHGY, CDR2 SAAAGT. The CDR3 loop spans 12 amino acids. The V gene lost 4 bases and the J gene lost 7 bases, with 8 bases spanning the gap. In DNA form, the CDR3 reads TGTGCCAGCAGTTTTAACTCCAACACCATATATTTT. It codes for CASSFNSNTIYF.

This sequence joins TRBV19 and TRBJ2-1; D possibly corresponds to TRBD1 (8 bases). Germline V gene lookup returns CDR1 LNHDA and CDR2 SQIVND (reference sequence). This CDR3 is built from 15 residues. V shed 4 bases and J shed 3 bases, with 13 bases lying between them. CDR3 DNA: TGTGCCAGTAGTAACAGGGGGGGCCTCTACAATGAGCAGTTCTTC. Translating it yields CASSNRGGLYNEQFF.